The rows below give T cell receptor beta chains drawn from one sample of a study of control samples from healthy donors and cancer patients. Sequencing used immunoSEQ multiplex PCR; TCRdb keeps in-frame clones, though not all of them. This sample yields 70,000 to 95,000 clones, of which roughly 93% are seen a single time; roughly 1.3% belongs to the top ten. The sample consisted of PBMCs. Receptor source: a middle-aged woman with lung cancer. Each CDR3 is given with its conserved first and last residue. Fields, in order: D gene, clone size, V gene, J gene, CDR3 DNA, CDR3 protein. The D gene is left open where the match is weak. The size of a clone is reported for some rows only, either as once, few or many, or as a class for expanded clones.

.	.	TRBV18	TRBJ1-6	TGTGCCAGCTCACTCTTGGACGGCTATAATTCACCCCTCCACTTT	CASSLLDGYNSPLHF
TRBD1	.	TRBV24-1	TRBJ1-1	TGTGCCACCCCTAGTTACAGGGGCTTTGCACACACTGAAGCTTTCTTT	CATPSYRGFAHTEAFF
.	.	TRBV24-1	TRBJ2-1	TGTGCCACCAGTGATTTGACACAAAATGAGCAGTTCTTC	CATSDLTQNEQFF
.	.	TRBV21-1	TRBJ2-2	TGTGCCAGCAGCTCACCGGGACACCTAAGTAGGCGACACCGGGGAGCTGTTTTT	CASSSPGHLSRRHRGAVF
.	.	TRBV19	TRBJ1-5	TGTGCCAGTAGTATAGATGGGTGGCAGCCCCAGCATTTT	CASSIDGWQPQHF
.	.	TRBV7-9	TRBJ2-7	TGTGCCAGCGTTCCGGAAAGCTCCTACGAGCAGTACTTC	CASVPESSYEQYF
TRBD2	.	TRBV5-4	TRBJ2-2	TGTGCCAGCAGGGCTGGGCTAGCGGGGGGGGCGGTGAACACCGGGGAGCTGTTTTTT	CASRAGLAGGAVNTGELFF
.	.	TRBV7-2	TRBJ2-2	TGTGCCAGCAGCCCCAGGCTTACCACCGGGGAGCTGTTTTTT	CASSPRLTTGELFF
.	.	TRBV30	TRBJ1-5	TGTGCCTGGAGTGTGGAACAAGGATATAGCAATCAGCCCCAGCATTTT	CAWSVEQGYSNQPQHF
TRBD2	.	TRBV6-2/TRBV6-3	TRBJ2-5	TGTGCCAGCAGTTACTCAGGACTAGCGGGGGAGACCCAGTACTTC	CASSYSGLAGETQYF
TRBD2	.	TRBV29-1	TRBJ2-1	TGCAGCGTTGAAGTCTTAGCGGGGGGCTCCTACAATGAGCAGTTCTTC	CSVEVLAGGSYNEQFF
TRBD2	.	TRBV11-3	TRBJ2-5	TGTGCCAGCAGCCCCGGGACTAGCGGAGCACCACAAGAGACCCAGTACTTC	CASSPGTSGAPQETQYF
.	.	TRBV5-6	TRBJ2-1	TGTGCCAGCAGCTTGAGGGGATACAATGAGCAGTTCTTC	CASSLRGYNEQFF
.	.	TRBV11-2	TRBJ2-2	TGTGCCAGCAGCTTAGTTGGGGGCGCCGGGGAGCTGTTTTTT	CASSLVGGAGELFF
.	.	TRBV5-4	TRBJ1-2	TGTGCCAGCAGCCCCAACACGGACAACGGGGGCTACACCTTC	CASSPNTDNGGYTF
.	.	TRBV11-2	TRBJ1-1	TGTGCCAGCAGCCCCGGCACCGAAGCTTTCTTT	CASSPGTEAFF
.	.	TRBV13	TRBJ1-1	TGTGCCAGCAGCTTTGGTAGGATGATGAACACTGAAGCTTTCTTT	CASSFGRMMNTEAFF
TRBD2	.	TRBV7-9	TRBJ2-2	TGTGCCAGCAGCCGCGGACTAGCCCCGAATGCCGGGGAGCTGTTTTTT	CASSRGLAPNAGELFF
TRBD1	.	TRBV6-5	TRBJ1-2	TGTGCCAGCAGGGGACAGGGGGCCCATAACTATGGCTACACCTTC	CASRGQGAHNYGYTF
TRBD1	.	TRBV2	TRBJ2-4	TGTGCCAGCAGTTCGGGTTGGGTCAATTTGGACAGGGGCGCCAAAAACATTCAGTACTTC	CASSSGWVNLDRGAKNIQYF
.	.	TRBV13	TRBJ1-1	TGTGCCAGCGGGGGTTGGAACACTGAAGCTTTCTTT	CASGGWNTEAFF
.	once	TRBV7-9	TRBJ1-2	TGTGCCAGCAGTTTCCGGGACCCTCTTAACTATGGCTACACCTTC	CASSFRDPLNYGYTF
TRBD1	.	TRBV11-3	TRBJ2-2	TGTGCCAGCAGCTCCTCCGGGACAGGGGGCCTCACCGGGGAGCTGTTTTTT	CASSSSGTGGLTGELFF
.	.	TRBV7-2	TRBJ2-4	TGTGCCAGCAGCTTAGTGGGCCCGGCCAAAAACATTCAGTACTTC	CASSLVGPAKNIQYF
TRBD1	.	TRBV6-6	TRBJ1-3	TGTGCCAGCAGCCGTTCGACAGGGCCAGTAGGAAACACCATATATTTT	CASSRSTGPVGNTIYF
.	.	TRBV11-2	TRBJ2-3	TGTGCCAGCAGCTTAGATGCATTTTCTAGCACAGATACGCAGTATTTT	CASSLDAFSSTDTQYF
.	.	TRBV18	TRBJ1-3	TGTGCCAGCTCACCATCGGAGAGCTCTGGAAACACCATATATTTT	CASSPSESSGNTIYF
TRBD2	.	TRBV9	TRBJ2-7	TGTGCCAGCAGCCCCACCGGGGGGGCCACGGTCTACGAGCAGTACTTC	CASSPTGGATVYEQYF
.	.	TRBV6-1	TRBJ1-1	TGTGCCAGCAGTGAAACGGCGAACACTGAAGCTTTCTTT	CASSETANTEAFF
.	.	TRBV2	TRBJ1-1	TGTGCCCGCTCGCGACAGAGAAACACTGAAGCTTTCTTT	CARSRQRNTEAFF
.	.	TRBV3-1/TRBV3-2	TRBJ1-1	TGTGCCAGCAGCCTCGGTGGGGACACTGAAGCTTTCTTT	CASSLGGDTEAFF
.	.	TRBV27	TRBJ1-2	TGTGCCAGCAGCAACAGGGCTAACTATGGCTACACCTTC	CASSNRANYGYTF
TRBD1	.	TRBV23-1	TRBJ1-5	TGCGCCAGCAGTCCCACGGAATCCGGGACAGGGGGCGCGTCTGGGGGCAATCAGCCCCAGCATTTT	CASSPTESGTGGASGGNQPQHF
.	.	TRBV12-3/TRBV12-4	TRBJ1-2	TGTGCCGGGGGGGGTCAGAACTATGGCTACACCTTC	CAGGGQNYGYTF
.	.	TRBV5-1	TRBJ1-6	TGCGCCAGCAGCTTGGCGGGGAGATCACCCCTCCACTTT	CASSLAGRSPLHF
.	.	TRBV3-1/TRBV3-2	TRBJ2-1	TGTGCCAGCAGCCACGGGACCCGATGGGGTGAGCAGTTCTTC	CASSHGTRWGEQFF
.	.	TRBV19	TRBJ2-7	TGTGCCAGTAGAGGTGACAGATACGAGCAGTACTTC	CASRGDRYEQYF
TRBD1	.	TRBV5-1	TRBJ1-2	TGCGCCAGCAGCTTGGAGGGACAGCGGTTGGGCTACACCTTC	CASSLEGQRLGYTF
.	.	TRBV6-6	TRBJ1-6	TGTGCCAGCAGTTACTCGTCGGCGGGAGATAATTCACCCCTCCACTTT	CASSYSSAGDNSPLHF
.	.	TRBV13	TRBJ1-1	TGTGCCAGCAGCCGAGCAGTGAGGGACACTGAAGCTTTCTTT	CASSRAVRDTEAFF
.	.	TRBV7-9	TRBJ1-2	TGTGCCCCTCTCGTGTTATCAGACTATGGCTACACCTTC	CAPLVLSDYGYTF
.	.	TRBV6-1	TRBJ1-4	TGTGCCAGCAGTGCACAGGGCAATGGGTGGGGTGAAAAACTGTTTTTT	CASSAQGNGWGEKLFF
.	once	TRBV25-1	TRBJ1-2	TGTGCCAGCACAGACACCCACTATGGCTACACCTTC	CASTDTHYGYTF
TRBD1	.	TRBV16	TRBJ2-3	TGTGCCAGCAGCCAATCAATCGGACAGGGAAGAGATACGCAGTATTTT	CASSQSIGQGRDTQYF
TRBD2	.	TRBV2	TRBJ2-7	TGTGCCAGCAGTGCGAGCGGGAGAGGGACACCCGTCTCCTACGAGCAGTACTTC	CASSASGRGTPVSYEQYF